This T cell receptor (beta chain) was identified in a study of identical twins. Comments on this clonotype: What it recognizes is unknown.

Study-wide points: Cord blood beta clonotypes present at high abundance carried fewer insertions; no such pattern appeared in memory repertoires. Researchers caution that invariant MAIT and iNKT cells could partly confound zero-insertion analyses. Twin sharing of out-of-frame TCR alpha was underestimated by models in monozygotic pairs.

The V end was cut by 6 bases, the J end by 0 bases, with 12 bases between. CDR3 size: 15 residues. Germline CDR1 reads MNHNS; CDR2 reads SASEGT. TCRdb processed the 5' RACE reads anew with MiXCR; each CDR3 protein has one entry. Here the sample spans roughly 240,000 distinct CDR3 sequences, about 7% being singletons. The same data also contributed to another study, on yellow fever vaccine responses in identical twins. As that report states: Vaccine-induced T cell responses in twins were reportedly observed to appear partly convergent, partly personalized.

The specimen was memory (CD45RO+) T cells sorted from blood. V gene TRBV6-1 combines with J gene TRBJ1-3; the D is unclear. The sequence was obtained from a woman between 18 and 29 years old in good health. The CDR3 reads CASSPAGFSGNTIYF. The CDR3 nucleotides read TGTGCCAGCAGCCCAGCGGGCTTCTCTGGAAACACCATATATTTT.